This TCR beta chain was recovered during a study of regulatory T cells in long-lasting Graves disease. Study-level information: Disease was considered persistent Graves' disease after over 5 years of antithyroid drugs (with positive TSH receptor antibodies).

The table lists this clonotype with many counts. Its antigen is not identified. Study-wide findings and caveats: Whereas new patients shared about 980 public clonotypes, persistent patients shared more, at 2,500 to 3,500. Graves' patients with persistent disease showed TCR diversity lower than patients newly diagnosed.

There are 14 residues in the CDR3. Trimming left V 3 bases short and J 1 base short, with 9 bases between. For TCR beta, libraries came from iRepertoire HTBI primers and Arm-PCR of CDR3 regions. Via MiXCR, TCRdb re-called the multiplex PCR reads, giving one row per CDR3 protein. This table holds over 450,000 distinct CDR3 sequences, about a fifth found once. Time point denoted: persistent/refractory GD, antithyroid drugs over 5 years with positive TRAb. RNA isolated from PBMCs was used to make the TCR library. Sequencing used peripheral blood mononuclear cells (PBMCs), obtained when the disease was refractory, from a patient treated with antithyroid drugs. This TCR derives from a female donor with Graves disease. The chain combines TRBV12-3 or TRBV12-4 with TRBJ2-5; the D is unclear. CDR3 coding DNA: TGTGCCAGCAGTTTGGCTCTGATCCAAGAGACCCAGTACTTC. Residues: CASSLALIQETQYF.